A single sample gave rise to the 20 T cell receptor beta chains below, sequenced in a study of PD-1 blockade in classical Hodgkin lymphoma. Time point specified: newly diagnosed, previously untreated cHL patient sample. Thawed PBMCs underwent magnetic negative selection to yield purified CD4+ T cells. Clones were read by immunoSEQ multiplex PCR, and TCRdb kept only the in-frame ones, dropping some. The table shows about 22,000 clones, with 80% to 90% occurring only once. Sample: CD4+ T cells from blood. The receptors were gathered from a human donor with classical Hodgkin lymphoma.

The genes are TRBV4-1 and TRBJ1-5; D is unclear. Germline-derived CDR1 and CDR2 are MGHRA and YSYEKL. Between the trimmed V and J ends, which lost 1 base and 7 bases, there was a span of 8 bases. CDR3 length equals 13 residues. DNA of the CDR3: TGCGCCAGCAGCCAAGTAGTCATGCAGCCCCAGCATTTT. Translation gives CASSQVVMQPQHF.

The chain has TRBV19 and TRBJ2-7; D is perhaps TRBD1 (6 bases). The ends were cut back, 10 bases at V and 0 bases at J, with 10 bases in the middle. CDR1 LNHDA and CDR2 SQIVND come from the germline V gene (reference sequence). CDR3 length: 12 amino acids. CDR3 coding DNA: TGTGCCACCGCAGGGGACTCCTACGAGCAGTACTTC. Protein: CATAGDSYEQYF.

The chain has TRBV10-2 and TRBJ1-1, with D unresolved. Germline CDR1 is WSHSY and CDR2 is SAAADI. Trimming stripped 6 bases from V and 4 bases from J, with 15 bases between. This CDR3 contains 14 residues. The CDR3 protein is CASSALALGTEAFF. Written as DNA, the CDR3 is TGCGCCAGCAGCGCCTTGGCCCTGGGCACTGAAGCTTTCTTT.

The V and J genes are TRBV19 and TRBJ1-6; 7 bases match TRBD1. The trim removed 5 bases at V and 9 bases at J, leaving 7 bases unmatched. This CDR3 spans 14 amino acids. Germline CDR1 is LNHDA and CDR2 is SQIVND (reference sequence). CDR3 residues: CASSQTGAGSPLHF. The CDR3 region has the DNA TGTGCCAGTAGTCAAACAGGGGCTGGTTCACCCCTCCACTTT.

The chain's CDR3 is CASSSKPNSGKYNEQFF. CDR3 coding DNA: TGTGCCAGCAGCTCGAAACCAAATAGCGGGAAGTACAATGAGCAGTTCTTC. This chain uses TRBV7-9 with TRBJ2-1; TRBD2 agrees at 8 bases. Losses at the gene ends were 4 bases for V and 4 bases for J; bases not matched to a gene: 12. CDR1 and CDR2 (germline): SEHNR, FQNEAQ (reference sequence). CDR3 length: 17 amino acids.

This sequence joins TRBV6-1 and TRBJ1-1; D gene ambiguous. Trimming removed 0 bases from V and 1 base from J, with 15 bases in between. This CDR3 is built from 17 residues. Per the germline V gene, CDR1 is MNHNS and CDR2 is SASEGT. The CDR3 loop is CASSEAFTLRQNTEAFF. The CDR3, as DNA: TGTGCCAGCAGTGAAGCGTTTACCCTCCGACAGAACACTGAAGCTTTCTTT.

The chain has TRBV5-6 and TRBJ2-7, with no clear D. Trimming stripped 4 bases from V and 6 bases from J, with 14 bases between. This CDR3 has 13 residues. CDR1 and CDR2 (germline): SGHDT, YYEEEE. CDR3 region: CASSPQRLAEQYF. CDR3 DNA sequence: TGTGCCAGCAGCCCCCAGAGGTTAGCCGAGCAGTACTTC.

The rearrangement joins TRBV5-4 to TRBJ2-1; 11 bases are shared with TRBD2. This CDR3 comprises 15 residues. CDR1 and CDR2 (germline): SGHNT, YYREEE (reference sequence). The V gene end was trimmed by 2 bases and the J gene end by 6 bases; junction bases not matched to a gene: 4. CDR3 sequence reads: CASSFSGRAINEQFF. The CDR3 bases are TGTGCCAGCAGCTTTAGCGGGAGGGCTATCAATGAGCAGTTCTTC.

The rearrangement joins TRBV19 to TRBJ2-7; 8 bases map to TRBD2. Germline V gives CDR1 LNHDA, CDR2 SQIVND (reference sequence). The CDR3 spans 15 residues. Trimming took 7 bases from V and 0 from J; bases not matched to a gene: 8. CDR3 in amino acids: CASTRGGHSSYEQYF. The CDR3 DNA reads TGTGCCAGTACCCGGGGGGGACACAGCTCCTACGAGCAGTACTTC.

A single count supports this clone. The V and J genes are TRBV18 and TRBJ2-3, with no clear D. The CDR3 is 12 residues long. Trimming cost V 1 base and J 4 bases, with 3 bases left between them. The V gene's germline CDR1 is KGHSH and CDR2 LQKENI. The CDR3 loop is CASSPRPDTQYF. The CDR3, as DNA: TGTGCCAGCTCACCACGACCAGATACGCAGTATTTT.

This CDR3 reads CASTERGYGYTF. The DNA of the CDR3 is TGTGCCAGCACCGAACGGGGCTATGGCTACACCTTC. The rearrangement joins TRBV6-5 to TRBJ1-2, with no clear D. Trimming pared 7 bases from V and 4 bases from J, leaving 10 bases between. The CDR3 extends over 12 amino acids. CDR1 MNHEY and CDR2 SVGAGI come from the germline V gene.

The CDR3 DNA sequence: TGTGCCAGCAGCCCTGAGAGGGCAGGTGGAACGCAAATTAACTATGGCTACACCTTC. Amino acid sequence: CASSPERAGGTQINYGYTF. V is TRBV4-2 and J is TRBJ1-2, with D unclear. There are 19 residues in the CDR3. Germline values: CDR1 LGHNA, CDR2 YNFKEQ. Trimming left V 4 bases short and J 1 base short, with 25 bases between.

DNA for the CDR3: TGTGCCAGCACAGGGACACAAAACTATGGCTACACCTTC. Residues: CASTGTQNYGYTF. The chain combines TRBV6-1 with TRBJ1-2; weak D call: TRBD1 (6 bases). The CDR3 extends over 13 amino acids. Germline V lookup: CDR1 MNHNS, CDR2 SASEGT. Trimming shortened V by 7 bases and J by 2 bases, and 11 bases separated the two germline ends.

The chain employs TRBV29-1 and TRBJ2-3; tentatively, D is TRBD2 (7 bases). CDR1 and CDR2 (germline): SQVTM, ANQGSEA. V lost 4 bases, J lost 5 bases, and 16 bases lay in between. The CDR3 consists of 14 residues. CDR3 amino acids: CSVVRGGSIDTQYF. CDR3 DNA sequence: TGCAGCGTTGTAAGGGGGGGGTCAATAGATACGCAGTATTTT.

The chain recombines TRBV7-9 with TRBJ1-2; TRBD1 might be the D (6 bases). Per the germline V gene, CDR1 is SEHNR and CDR2 is FQNEAQ (reference sequence). Trimming cost V 1 base and J 8 bases, with 14 bases left between them. This CDR3 is built from 14 residues. CDR3 DNA sequence: TGTGCCAGCAGCTTAGTCCAGACCGGGGGCGGCTACACCTTC. Translated: CASSLVQTGGGYTF.

The chain carries TRBV28 and TRBJ1-2; tentatively, D is TRBD1 (5 bases). Germline lookup yields CDR1 MDHEN and CDR2 SYDVKM. V was cut by 6 bases and J by 1 base, with 18 bases left in between. This CDR3 contains 16 residues. The CDR3 loop is CASSGWAGTFNYGYTF. In DNA, the CDR3 is TGTGCCAGCAGCGGGTGGGCGGGGACCTTTAACTATGGCTACACCTTC.

V is TRBV4-1 and J is TRBJ2-5; 9 bases align to TRBD1. The J call may be in error: the DNA end matches TRBJ2-7 better. The length of the CDR3 is 16 residues. In germline, CDR1 is MGHRA, CDR2 YSYEKL. The CDR3 DNA follows: TGCGCCAGCAGCCAAGGGAGGGACAGGGCAAACTACGAGCAGTACTTC. Translating it yields CASSQGRDRANYEQYF.

The V call is TRBV27, the J call TRBJ1-5; no clear D gene. The ends were cut back, 6 bases at V and 4 bases at J, with 7 bases in the middle. The CDR3 has 12 amino acids. Germline CDR1 reads MNHEY; CDR2 reads SMNVEV (reference sequence). The CDR3 here is CASSGINQPQHF. The CDR3 bases are TGTGCCAGCAGCGGGATAAATCAGCCCCAGCATTTT.

J is TRBJ1-5 and V is TRBV30; TRBD1 aligns across 9 bases. The CDR3 contains 14 residues. The ends lost 0 bases at V and 5 bases at J; junction bases unmatched: 2. CDR1 is GTSNPN and CDR2 is SVGIG in the germline V gene (reference sequence). CDR3 sequence reads: CAWSVTGGDQPQHF. The CDR3 nucleotides read TGTGCCTGGAGTGTGACAGGGGGGGATCAGCCCCAGCATTTT.

The chain is built from TRBV28 and TRBJ1-1; D ambiguous. Trimming stripped 11 bases from V and 5 bases from J, with 18 bases between. Germline lookup yields CDR1 MDHEN and CDR2 SYDVKM. The length of the CDR3 is 13 residues. CDR3 sequence: CAGSVRAGTEAFF. As DNA, the CDR3 is TGTGCCGGATCTGTTAGGGCCGGGACTGAAGCTTTCTTT.